This T cell receptor (beta chain) appears in the sequencing data of a study of beta chain features in type 1 diabetes (dated by TCRdb to 2016 to 2019). Background on the whole study: Mean age, gender distribution, total cell number and subset yield did not differ between patients and healthy donors. Whereas all 30 or so donors provided naive and central memory subsets, regulatory and stem cell-like memory subsets were isolated from just 8 patients and roughly 8 healthy donors. A total of about 110 million sorted cells were examined across all samples, and the number of cells per subset was strongly correlated with RNA yield. The study compared TCRB repertoires of sorted circulating CD4+ T cell subsets between recently diagnosed type 1 diabetes patients and matched healthy donors.

Broader findings and caveats from the paper: Shorter templates might have been favored by PCR, but patient and control samples were amplified and corrected together, so both groups would have been affected equally by any skew. Because cDNA rather than genomic DNA was sequenced, highly expressing activated cells could have been over-represented, although no difference in activation and CD3 levels was found between groups. Naive, central memory and regulatory TCRB repertoires appeared to be more alike among patients than among healthy donors. Type 1 diabetes patients showed a moderate but significant shortening of TCRB CDR3 length in all four CD4+ subsets. Only small numbers of individuals were included in the HLA sub-analyses, which left unresolved whether HLA type had any influence on TCRB rearrangement. At VDJ recombination sites, patients with type 1 diabetes made fewer insertions and deleted more nucleotides, a pattern implying thymic rearrangement abnormalities.

The entire amount of isolated RNA was reverse transcribed using the High Capacity cDNA Reverse Transcription Kit, so the sequenced TCRB transcripts were expressed ones. Stem cell-like memory T cell samples underwent survey-depth immunoSEQ sequencing, averaging roughly 1 million total reads per sample. After sorted cells were lysed in RLT buffer, RNA was extracted with DNase-treated RNeasy Micro or Mini kits, with the choice depending on cell number. Each cell subset was processed separately to prevent cross-contamination, with patient and healthy donor samples processed together. The immunoSEQ multiplex PCR was used to amplify TCRB sequences from cDNA, yielding 87-bp fragments that span the CDR3 region. Sequencing of the amplicons was done on the Illumina HiSeq platform. The authors' pipeline ran thus. PCR bias was computationally corrected using synthetic template baselines, reads within Hamming distance 2 were collapsed, and singletons that could not be merged were discarded. By aligning reads against IMGT, V, D and J genes, CDR3 length, and insertions or deletions at six rearrangement sites were assigned. Within each subset, clonotype counts were normalized to sorted cell number, after which true diversity and Gini coefficients were computed with the tcR R package. Repertoire sharing was quantified using the overlap coefficient calculated on TCRB nucleotide sequences. As stored in TCRdb, this immuneACCESS dataset retains in-frame rearrangements with V and J assigned. A fraction of the clones does not appear; measured against another copy, unresolved V genes explain less than half of the discrepancy, and the remainder lacks a known reason. D and trimming were read from the DNA, whereas the V and J calls and clone size are those reported in that table. This sample lists tens of thousands of clones; 30% to 35% were detected once. Together, the top ten hold 0.4% to 0.55% of the sample.

V trim: 4 bases; J trim: 3 bases; unmatched bases: 6. CDR3 length: 14 amino acids, cysteine to phenylalanine. Solely the CDR3 DNA is kept, with 42 bases framed from the first base. Looking up the germline V gene yields CDR1 SQVTM and CDR2 ANQGSEA. From each donor, a single peripheral blood sample of 100 to 150 mL on average was drawn into heparinised tubes. A BD FACSAria II and a panel including CD45RO, CCR7, CD25, CD127, CD95 and CD27 were used to sort naive, central memory, regulatory and stem cell-like memory CD4+ T cells. All sorted populations exceeded 98% purity. PBMCs were separated immediately by Lymphoprep density gradient centrifugation and were stained directly, without being cultured. So that batch effects would be minimized, each experiment stained and sorted samples in pairs, pairing one healthy donor with one patient. This clone came up a few times. Its antigen remains unidentified. No quality values exist for individual bases; no much larger clone is one base distant.

Rearrangement joined TRBV29-1 to TRBJ2-7; 10 of the junction bases match TRBD1. The TCR sequence derives from a woman aged 18-29 years in good health. Sequencing was carried out using stem cell memory CD4+ T cells from blood. In the paper's terms, the cell subset or site label means: stem cell-like memory CD4+ T cells. Here the CDR3 is given as CSVAGTGDFYEQYF. The nucleotide sequence is TGCAGCGTTGCCGGGACAGGGGATTTCTACGAGCAGTACTTC.